This record concerns one TCR beta chain sequence. Its target is not known. These data come from a study of OX40 agonist ivuxolimab in advanced cancers. Cycle 7 day 1, cycle 4 day 1, and baseline were the timepoints at which blood was sampled. The CDR3 is 14 amino acids. Germline loops: CDR1 SGHAT, CDR2 FQNNGV. The junction had 6 bases not matched to a gene; V was cut back by 5 bases and J by 10 bases. Study-wide points: More expanded clones were found, on average, in CD8+ than in CD4+ T cells.

Some clones are missing from TCRdb's copy, which holds only in-frame ones; the method was immunoSEQ multiplex PCR. The sample has fewer than 40,000 clones, about three quarters seen once. Here the sequenced sample was CD4+ or CD8+ T cells sorted from blood, taken in a trial of the OX40 agonist ivuxolimab. This receptor was taken from an adult with an advanced solid tumor such as melanoma, head and neck, liver or kidney cancer. This chain joins TRBV11-2 and TRBJ1-6, with TRBD1 identical over 9 bases. In DNA form, the CDR3 reads TGTGCCAGCAGCAGGACAGGGGTAGAATCACCCCTCCACTTT. Translation: CASSRTGVESPLHF.